The 27 T cell receptor beta chains listed next were all sequenced from one sample in a study of T cells after yellow fever vaccination. TCRdb recomputed calls from the 5' RACE reads with MiXCR, one row per CDR3 protein. Of about 360,000 distinct CDR3 sequences in the sample, about 6% were seen once. The starting material was PBMCs, obtained 5 days after the yellow fever booster vaccination. Every receptor here comes from a man aged 25-45 years who received the YFV17D yellow fever vaccine.

This clonotype was recorded a few times. At one end, the junction sequence differs from germline, possibly due to a read error. The chain uses TRBV7-7 and TRBJ2-1; perhaps TRBD2 as D (6 bases). Germline lookup yields CDR1 SSHAT and CDR2 FNYEAQ (reference sequence). CDR3 length equals 13 residues. CDR3 amino acids: CASSSSGDNEQFF. In DNA form, the CDR3 reads TGTGCTAGCAGCTCATCGGGAGACAATGAGCAGTTCTTC.

This clonotype occurred many times. This sequence joins TRBV4-3 and TRBJ2-3; no clear D. CDR3 length: 12 amino acids. The germline V and J ends were trimmed by 8 bases and 6 bases, with 12 bases remaining between them. CDR1 LGHNA and CDR2 YSLEER come from the germline V gene. CDR3 protein: CASSISRDTQYF. CDR3 in DNA: TGCGCCAGCTCAATAAGTAGGGATACGCAGTATTTT.

In its sample, this clonotype was seen a few times. The chain uses TRBV10-2 and TRBJ2-7, with 10 bases lining up with TRBD2. The length of the CDR3 is 16 residues. Germline V lookup: CDR1 WSHSY, CDR2 SAAADI. V dropped 0 bases and J dropped 6; count of bases not matched to a gene: 8. As DNA, the CDR3 is TGCGCCAGCAGTGAGTCCCTAGCGGGAGTCGTCGCCGAGCAGTACTTC. Its translation is CASSESLAGVVAEQYF.

This clonotype was seen repeatedly, ten times or more. V usage is TRBV6-1 and J usage is TRBJ2-1, with D perhaps TRBD1 or TRBD2 (5 bases each). Trimming cost V 10 bases and J 4 bases, with 17 bases left between them. Looked up from germline, CDR1 is MNHNS and CDR2 is SASEGT. The CDR3 runs to 14 residues. The CDR3 DNA is TGTGCCACTCTTCGGGACCCCGCGTACAATGAGCAGTTCTTC. Its protein is CATLRDPAYNEQFF.

The chain carries TRBV12-3 or TRBV12-4 and TRBJ2-1; the match to TRBD2 covers 9 bases. V lost 7 bases and J lost 10; bases outside the gene matches: 26. The length of the CDR3 is 19 residues. The CDR3 nucleotides read TGTGCCAGCACTATTAGGGAGGGGTTCGGCGGGAGGGCCTCAAGGGAGCAGTTCTTC. It encodes CASTIREGFGGRASREQFF.

The V and J genes are TRBV5-1 and TRBJ2-1; D is perhaps TRBD2 (6 bases). The V end was cut by 6 bases, the J end by 3 bases, with 16 bases between. This CDR3 comprises 15 residues. The germline V gene encodes CDR1 SGHRS and CDR2 YFSETQ. The CDR3, as DNA: TGCGCCAGCACCCAGTCGGTAGCGGACTACAATGAGCAGTTCTTC. Amino acid sequence: CASTQSVADYNEQFF.

The chain's CDR3 is CASMGSGSSYEQYF. As DNA, the CDR3 is TGCGCCAGCATGGGGAGCGGGAGCTCCTACGAGCAGTACTTC. The chain has TRBV5-1 and TRBJ2-7, with 8 bases that match TRBD2. There are 14 residues in the CDR3. Germline V CDR1 and CDR2: SGHRS, YFSETQ. Trimming cost V 6 bases and J 0 bases; bases outside gene matches: 5.

In its sample, this clonotype was seen a few times. This rearrangement joins TRBV13 to TRBJ2-3, with D perhaps assigned TRBD1 or TRBD2 (5 bases each). This CDR3 contains 15 residues. V lost 4 bases, J lost 4 bases, and 15 bases lay in between. Germline V gene lookup returns CDR1 PRHDT and CDR2 FYEKMQ (reference sequence). DNA of the CDR3: TGTGCCAGCAGCTCACCGGGACCCCCTGCAGATACGCAGTATTTT. Protein product: CASSSPGPPADTQYF.

This clonotype showed up just a few times. The chain employs TRBV5-1 and TRBJ2-7; D possibly corresponds to TRBD2 (5 bases). V lost 2 bases to trimming and J lost 4 bases, with 16 bases between them. Germline assignment: CDR1 SGHRS and CDR2 YFSETQ. CDR3 length: 15 amino acids. The CDR3 DNA reads TGCGCCAGCAGCTTAATCTCAGAGGGCTATTACGAGCAGTACTTC. Translated: CASSLISEGYYEQYF.

This clonotype was seen repeatedly, ten times or more. The rearrangement links TRBV7-2 to TRBJ2-4, with D perhaps assigned TRBD1 or TRBD2 (5 bases each). Deletions cut 6 bases from V and 9 bases from J, with 21 bases between. This CDR3 has 15 amino acids. The germline V gene has CDR1 SGHTA and CDR2 FQGNSA. The CDR3 region is CASRYRDPARPIQYF. The CDR3 nucleotides are TGTGCCAGCAGATATCGGGACCCCGCGCGCCCCATTCAGTACTTC. Filled out from reference TRBV7-2 and TRBJ2-4, the complete variable domain reads GAGVSQSPSNKVTEKGKDVELRCDPISGHTALYWYRQSLGQGLEFLIYFQGNSAPDKSGLPSDRFSAERTGGSVSTLTIQRTQQEDSAVYLCASRYRDPARPIQYFGAGTRLSVL.

The CDR3 here is CASSDSAMGEQYF. The DNA of the CDR3 is TGTGCCAGCAGTGACTCGGCCATGGGAGAGCAGTACTTC. The chain uses TRBV6-4 and TRBJ2-7; D is unresolved. Trimming stripped 0 bases from V and 7 bases from J, with 10 bases between. Germline V CDR1 and CDR2: MRHNA, SNTAGT. The CDR3 is 13 residues long.

In this sample, this clonotype turned up a few times. The chain recombines TRBV27 with TRBJ2-7; D might be TRBD1 (5 bases). This CDR3 has 14 amino acids. Deletions cut 4 bases from V and 1 base from J, with 11 bases between. Germline CDR1 is MNHEY and CDR2 is SMNVEV (reference sequence). This chain's CDR3 is CASSSRQSSYEQYF. CDR3 bases: TGTGCCAGCAGTTCTAGACAGAGTTCCTACGAGCAGTACTTC.

This clonotype has ten or more counts. The chain couples TRBV29-1 to TRBJ2-6, with 7 bases that match TRBD2. This CDR3 is built from 13 residues. Trimming removed 6 bases from V and 1 base from J; junction bases left unmatched: 0. CDR1 and CDR2 from the germline V gene are SQVTM and ANQGSEA. The CDR3 sequence is CSVGLSGANVLTF. In nucleotides, the CDR3 is TGCAGCGTGGGACTATCTGGGGCCAACGTCCTGACTTTC.

The chain joins TRBV5-1 to TRBJ2-3; 15 positions agree with TRBD2. The CDR3 runs 20 residues. CDR1 is SGHRS, CDR2 YFSETQ, per germline. V lost 4 bases and J lost 1; bases outside the gene matches: 13. CDR3 sequence (DNA): TGCGCCAGCAGCCCGGGACTAGCGGGAGGACTTCATCTGCGCACAGATACGCAGTATTTT. Amino acids: CASSPGLAGGLHLRTDTQYF. Full variable domain (rest looked up from reference TRBV5-1 and TRBJ2-3): KAGVTQTPRYLIKTRGQQVTLSCSPISGHRSVSWYQQTPGQGLQFLFEYFSETQRNKGNFPGRFSGRQFSNSRSEMNVSTLELGDSALYLCASSPGLAGGLHLRTDTQYFGPGTRLTVL.

This clonotype was counted a few times. This chain uses TRBV28 with TRBJ2-2; 8 bases match TRBD1. Germline V gene lookup returns CDR1 MDHEN and CDR2 SYDVKM. Trimming took 3 bases from V and 0 from J; bases not matched to a gene: 3. The CDR3 sequence is 16 residues long. The CDR3 DNA sequence: TGTGCCAGCAGTTTTTGGACAGGGACGAACACCGGGGAGCTGTTTTTT. It encodes CASSFWTGTNTGELFF.

The chain is built from TRBV27 and TRBJ2-3; D gene uncertain. Germline V lookup: CDR1 MNHEY, CDR2 SMNVEV (reference sequence). The CDR3 length is 15 residues. With 2 bases removed from V and 0 bases from J, the gap between germline ends came to 9 bases. CDR3 region: CASSLRLMSTDTQYF. The DNA for the CDR3 is TGTGCCAGCAGTTTAAGACTCATGAGCACAGATACGCAGTATTTT.

The CDR3 is CSVDGEGYTF. As DNA, the CDR3 is TGCAGCGTTGATGGGGAGGGCTACACCTTC. This chain joins TRBV29-1 and TRBJ1-2; D gene unclear. The CDR3 contains 10 residues. Germline CDR1 is SQVTM and CDR2 is ANQGSEA. Trimming pared 3 bases from V and 8 bases from J, leaving 7 bases between.

In this sample, this clonotype turned up a few times. The gene calls are TRBV15 and TRBJ2-5; 8 nucleotides line up with TRBD2. The CDR3 is made up of 15 amino acids. CDR1 LNHNV and CDR2 YYDKDF come from the germline V gene (reference sequence). The V and J ends lost 8 bases and 5 bases, in that order; junction bases with no gene match: 13. CDR3 in amino acids: CATYGRAGGEETQYF. The CDR3, as DNA: TGTGCCACCTATGGTAGGGCGGGAGGTGAGGAGACCCAGTACTTC.

This clonotype was detected many times. V usage is TRBV4-2 and J usage is TRBJ2-2, with 8 nucleotides matching TRBD2. The V gene's germline CDR1 is LGHNA and CDR2 YNFKEQ. After removal of 0 bases from V and 7 bases from J, the junction contained 13 bases not matched to a gene. The CDR3 covers 18 residues. This chain's CDR3 is CASSQEGGLAGRNGELFF. The CDR3 DNA reads TGTGCCAGCAGCCAAGAGGGGGGATTAGCGGGAAGGAACGGGGAGCTGTTTTTT.

This clonotype was found a few times. This rearrangement joins TRBV7-6 to TRBJ2-7; a possible D gene is TRBD2 (5 bases). The CDR3 consists of 13 residues. Germline CDR1 reads SGHVS; CDR2 reads FNYEAQ. Trimming removed 5 bases at V and 4 bases at J, with 12 bases between. Written as DNA, the CDR3 is TGTGCCAGCAGCCCCGGACTTTTTTACGAGCAGTACTTC. Protein product: CASSPGLFYEQYF.

The rearrangement uses TRBV5-1 and TRBJ2-7; a possible D gene is TRBD1 (5 bases). Per the germline V gene, CDR1 is SGHRS and CDR2 is YFSETQ. Trimming took 4 bases from V and 6 from J, leaving 17 bases between them. This CDR3 is 14 amino acids long. The CDR3 protein is CASSSSDNRREQYF. CDR3 DNA: TGCGCCAGCAGCAGTTCGGACAACCGGCGCGAGCAGTACTTC.

The chain joins TRBV10-3 to TRBJ1-4; a weak D match, TRBD1 (5 bases). Per germline, CDR1 ENHRY and CDR2 SYGVKD. Trimming stripped 6 bases from V and 0 bases from J, with 5 bases between. The CDR3 is 13 residues long. CDR3 coding DNA: TGTGCCATCAGGACAGCAACTAATGAAAAACTGTTTTTT. It codes for CAIRTATNEKLFF.

In this sample, this clonotype turned up a few times. The chain has TRBV24-1 and TRBJ2-1, with D unresolved. The ends were cut back, 8 bases at V and 6 bases at J, with 19 bases in the middle. Per germline, CDR1 KGHDR and CDR2 SFDVKD. The CDR3 contains 15 residues. The CDR3 is CATMSSSFGRNEQFF. In nucleotides, the CDR3 is TGTGCCACCATGAGTTCTAGTTTTGGTCGCAATGAGCAGTTCTTC.

CDR3 protein: CASSYLPTGRYEQYF. The CDR3 DNA reads TGTGCCAGCAGTTACCTCCCCACAGGACGCTACGAGCAGTACTTC. The chain uses TRBV6-5 and TRBJ2-7; a weak D match, TRBD1 (5 bases). V lost 2 bases and J 3 bases, leaving 14 bases between the germline ends. This CDR3 comprises 15 residues. Germline V CDR1 and CDR2: MNHEY, SVGAGI.

This clonotype came up a few times. The chain has TRBV15 and TRBJ2-3; TRBD2 agrees at 9 bases. Trimming took 0 bases from V and 2 from J; bases not matched to a gene: 6. CDR3 size: 17 residues. Germline CDR1 and CDR2: LNHNV and YYDKDF (reference sequence). Here the CDR3 reads CATSRDFASGVTDTQYF. The DNA of the CDR3 is TGTGCCACCAGCAGAGATTTTGCTAGCGGGGTCACAGATACGCAGTATTTT.

This chain connects TRBV7-2 to TRBJ2-1; D is possibly TRBD1 (5 bases). The CDR3 is made up of 15 amino acids. Germline values: CDR1 SGHTA, CDR2 FQGNSA. Trimming pared 2 bases from V and 5 bases from J, leaving 13 bases between. CDR3 sequence: CASSLNRRLNNEQFF. CDR3 bases: TGTGCCAGCAGCTTAAACAGGCGACTTAACAATGAGCAGTTCTTC.

This clonotype occurred once. V gene TRBV20-1 combines with J gene TRBJ2-2; D is ambiguous. V gave up 6 bases and J gave up 2 bases, with 7 bases separating them. The germline gives CDR1 DFQATT, CDR2 SNEGSKA (reference sequence). The CDR3 is 12 amino acids. CDR3 in amino acids: CSALSNTGELFF. Here the CDR3 DNA reads TGCAGTGCCCTTAGCAACACCGGGGAGCTGTTTTTT.